One sample yielded the 25 T cell receptor beta chains listed below, sequenced in a study of T cell responses to AZD1222 COVID-19 vaccine. Data came from immunoSEQ multiplex PCR; TCRdb stores just in-frame clones and leaves some out. The sample has fewer than 30,000 clones, 78% seen once. Source: peripheral blood, taken on day 0 of AZD1222 vaccination. These receptors were collected from an adult in good health.

The J gene is TRBJ2-7, the V gene TRBV14; maybe TRBD1 (5 bases). CDR1 SGHDN and CDR2 FVKESK come from the germline V gene. Trimming stripped 2 bases from V and 1 base from J, with 15 bases between. The CDR3 is 16 amino acids. The CDR3 loop reads CASSQYPAGNSYEQYF. The CDR3, as DNA: TGTGCCAGCAGCCAATACCCCGCAGGGAATTCCTACGAGCAGTACTTC.

This clone is a singleton in its sample. The chain uses TRBV4-1 and TRBJ2-7; possibly TRBD1 or TRBD2 for D (5 bases each). The V and J ends lost 4 bases and 1 base respectively, with 17 bases between them. Per germline, CDR1 MGHRA and CDR2 YSYEKL. The CDR3 runs to 16 residues. CDR3 region: CASSLEPGQASYEQYF. CDR3 coding DNA: TGCGCCAGCAGCCTTGAACCGGGGCAGGCGTCCTACGAGCAGTACTTC.

The chain combines TRBV19 with TRBJ2-5; 7 nucleotides line up with TRBD1. CDR3 size: 15 residues. Per germline, CDR1 LNHDA and CDR2 SQIVND (reference sequence). The junction had 12 bases not matched to a gene; V was cut back by 11 bases and J by 0 bases. The CDR3 here is CASCPGQSYQETQYF. The CDR3 DNA sequence: TGTGCCTCCTGTCCGGGACAGAGTTACCAAGAGACCCAGTACTTC. Complete variable domain (other parts from reference TRBV19 and TRBJ2-5): DGGITQSPKYLFRKEGQNVTLSCEQNLNHDAMYWYRQDPGQGLRLIYYSQIVNDFQKGDIAEGYSVSREKKESFPLTVTSAQKNPTAFYLCASCPGQSYQETQYFGPGTRLLVL.

V gene TRBV19 combines with J gene TRBJ1-5; no firm D call. Germline CDR1 and CDR2: LNHDA and SQIVND (reference sequence). The CDR3 is made up of 15 amino acids. Trimming left V 2 bases short and J 2 bases short, with 10 bases between. In nucleotides, the CDR3 is TGTGCCAGTAGTATAACCGGGCACGGCAATCAGCCCCAGCATTTT. The encoded protein is CASSITGHGNQPQHF. Full variable domain (outside the CDR3, taken from reference TRBV19 and TRBJ1-5): DGGITQSPKYLFRKEGQNVTLSCEQNLNHDAMYWYRQDPGQGLRLIYYSQIVNDFQKGDIAEGYSVSREKKESFPLTVTSAQKNPTAFYLCASSITGHGNQPQHFGDGTRLSIL.

The chain has TRBV19 and TRBJ1-4; 8 bases align to TRBD1. The CDR3 covers 15 residues. Germline loops: CDR1 LNHDA, CDR2 SQIVND (reference sequence). The J segment lost 10 bases and the V segment lost 10 bases, leaving 17 bases of the junction unmatched. CDR3 nucleotides: TGTGCCACTAAAACGGGGGACAGGCCTATCTCAAAACTGTTTTTT. Its protein product is CATKTGDRPISKLFF.

The chain has TRBV5-1 and TRBJ1-1; D not certain. The germline V gene has CDR1 SGHRS and CDR2 YFSETQ. This CDR3 spans 14 amino acids. Deletions cut 1 base from V and 4 bases from J, with 11 bases between. For the CDR3, the DNA is TGCGCCAGCAGCTTGAACACGGAGACCACTGAAGCTTTCTTT. It translates to CASSLNTETTEAFF. Drawing the rest from reference TRBV5-1 and TRBJ1-1, the complete variable domain is KAGVTQTPRYLIKTRGQQVTLSCSPISGHRSVSWYQQTPGQGLQFLFEYFSETQRNKGNFPGRFSGRQFSNSRSEMNVSTLELGDSALYLCASSLNTETTEAFFGQGTRLTVV.

The chain has TRBV11-2 and TRBJ1-5, with D unclear. CDR3 size: 13 residues. The germline V gene encodes CDR1 SGHAT and CDR2 FQNNGV. V lost 9 bases and J lost 1, with 10 bases in between. CDR3 loop: CASSKGSNQPQHF. Written as DNA, the CDR3 is TGTGCCAGTAGTAAAGGGAGCAATCAGCCCCAGCATTTT.

This chain joins TRBV19 and TRBJ1-3; no reliable D call. The length of the CDR3 is 13 residues. Germline CDR1 and CDR2: LNHDA and SQIVND (reference sequence). V was trimmed by 5 bases and J by 2 bases, leaving 7 bases between them. CDR3 sequence: CASSLITGNTIYF. The CDR3 region has the DNA TGTGCCAGTAGTTTGATTACTGGAAACACCATATATTTT.

The chain has TRBV30 and TRBJ1-5, with no clear D. This CDR3 is 13 amino acids long. V was pared by 3 bases and J by 0 bases, with 6 bases between. CDR1 and CDR2 from the germline V gene are GTSNPN and SVGIG (reference sequence). The CDR3 here is CAWSEYSNQPQHF. The CDR3 region has the DNA TGTGCCTGGAGCGAGTATAGCAATCAGCCCCAGCATTTT.

This clone was picked up a small number of times. The chain carries TRBV6-1 and TRBJ2-3; TRBD2 agrees at 10 bases. The V gene's germline CDR1 is MNHNS and CDR2 SASEGT. This CDR3 spans 16 amino acids. J gave up 6 bases and V 0 bases, and 6 bases lay outside the gene matches. DNA for the CDR3: TGTGCCAGCAGTGAAGCGCCAAGCGGGAGGGGGGATACGCAGTATTTT. Its translation is CASSEAPSGRGDTQYF.

In this sample, this clone turned up once. The chain is built from TRBV5-1 and TRBJ1-2, with 9 bases identical to TRBD1. Per the germline V gene, CDR1 is SGHRS and CDR2 is YFSETQ. Trimming took 4 bases from V and 7 from J; bases not matched to a gene: 8. The CDR3 runs 14 residues. This CDR3 reads CASSGGDRVPGYTF. The CDR3 nucleotides read TGCGCCAGCAGCGGGGGGGACAGGGTCCCTGGCTACACCTTC.

The chain employs TRBV6-2 or TRBV6-3 and TRBJ1-1; D is perhaps TRBD1 (5 bases). CDR3 length: 13 residues. The V gene's germline CDR1 is MNHEY and CDR2 SVGEGT. Trimming pared 2 bases from V and 6 bases from J, leaving 10 bases between. The chain's CDR3 is CASSYAGLAEAFF. CDR3 nucleotides: TGTGCCAGCAGTTACGCAGGGCTCGCTGAAGCTTTCTTT.

This clone was seen a single time. One end of the junction does not line up with germline, which may come from a read error. The rearrangement links TRBV7-7 to TRBJ2-5, with D perhaps matching TRBD1 (7 bases). The germline gives CDR1 SSHAT, CDR2 FNYEAQ (reference sequence). The CDR3 sequence is 15 residues long. The DNA of the CDR3 is TGTGCTAGCAGCTATAGACCAGGGGGGAGGGAGACCCAGTACTTC. Amino acids: CASSYRPGGRETQYF.

The chain combines TRBV6-5 with TRBJ2-7, with D unclear. The length of the CDR3 is 14 residues. Trimming pared 6 bases from V and 2 bases from J, leaving 14 bases between. From germline, CDR1 is MNHEY and CDR2 SVGAGI. The CDR3 coding sequence is TGTGCCAGCAGAAGCCACGAGATACCCTACGAGCAGTACGTC. Its translation is CASRSHEIPYEQYV.

The chain has TRBV5-1 and TRBJ1-1; 11 bases map to TRBD1. Germline-derived CDR1 and CDR2 are SGHRS and YFSETQ. The J segment lost 4 bases and the V segment lost 6 bases, leaving 17 bases of the junction unmatched. CDR3 length: 18 residues. The CDR3 sequence: CASTFSLGQGASVTEAFF. As DNA, the CDR3 is TGCGCCAGCACCTTCTCATTAGGACAGGGGGCTTCGGTCACTGAAGCTTTCTTT.

This clone showed up just a few times. The genes are TRBV4-1 and TRBJ2-5; 11 nucleotides match TRBD2. The CDR3 is made up of 22 amino acids. V dropped 0 bases and J dropped 0; count of bases not matched to a gene: 18. Germline V lookup: CDR1 MGHRA, CDR2 YSYEKL. This chain's CDR3 is CASSQDIPSGGMRPRNQETQYF. The DNA for the CDR3 is TGCGCCAGCAGCCAAGATATACCTAGCGGGGGGATGCGCCCGAGGAACCAAGAGACCCAGTACTTC.

This clone has more than one count but fewer than ten. The chain uses TRBV3-1 (or the pseudogene TRBV3-2) and TRBJ2-2; 11 bases match TRBD2. Looked up from germline, CDR1 is LGHDT and CDR2 is YNNKEL (reference sequence). The CDR3 runs 17 residues. J lost 4 bases, V lost 4 bases, and 8 bases had no gene match. CDR3 in amino acids: CASSLDGLAGGTGELFF. In nucleotides, the CDR3 is TGTGCCAGCAGCCTAGACGGCCTAGCGGGGGGCACCGGGGAGCTGTTTTTT.

Judged by abundance, this clone is medium-sized. The chain recombines TRBV11-2 with TRBJ1-5; D uncertain. Deletions cut 3 bases from V and 7 bases from J, with 10 bases between. Germline CDR1 is SGHAT and CDR2 is FQNNGV. The CDR3 extends over 13 amino acids. The DNA of the CDR3 is TGTGCCAGCAGCTTGATGGGAGAACAGCCCCAGCATTTT. Translated: CASSLMGEQPQHF.

The gene calls are TRBV19 and TRBJ1-1, with D unresolved. V shed 7 bases and J shed 1 base, with 10 bases lying between them. Germline-derived CDR1 and CDR2 are LNHDA and SQIVND (reference sequence). The CDR3 has 13 residues. This CDR3 reads CASNPVWNTEAFF. For the CDR3, the DNA is TGTGCCAGTAATCCCGTCTGGAACACTGAAGCTTTCTTT.

This chain links TRBV5-5 with TRBJ2-5; D might be TRBD2 (6 bases). Germline V CDR1 and CDR2: SGHKS, YYEKEE (reference sequence). This CDR3 spans 13 amino acids. Trimming shortened V by 3 bases and J by 3 bases, and 9 bases separated the two germline ends. The CDR3: CASSSWGEETQYF. CDR3 DNA: TGTGCCAGCAGCTCCTGGGGGGAAGAGACCCAGTACTTC.

The chain carries TRBV27 and TRBJ2-1; TRBD2 agrees at 10 bases. The CDR3 extends over 17 amino acids. Per germline, CDR1 MNHEY and CDR2 SMNVEV (reference sequence). After removal of 8 bases from V and 6 bases from J, the junction contained 16 bases not matched to a gene. The CDR3 reads CASLPYGTSGMRNEQFF. The DNA for the CDR3 is TGTGCCAGCCTCCCCTACGGAACTAGCGGGATGCGCAATGAGCAGTTCTTC.

The V call is TRBV5-1, the J call TRBJ1-1, with TRBD1 identical over 10 bases. V shed 4 bases, J shed 3 bases, and the junction held 12 bases outside the gene matches. Germline V CDR1 and CDR2: SGHRS, YFSETQ. The CDR3 is 17 residues long. This CDR3 reads CASSIGDRGNTDTEAFF. In nucleotides, the CDR3 is TGCGCCAGCAGCATCGGGGACAGGGGAAATACGGACACTGAAGCTTTCTTT.

The J gene is TRBJ1-2, the V gene TRBV24-1; D is undetermined. Trimming stripped 4 bases from V and 4 bases from J, with 6 bases between. CDR3 length: 12 residues. Germline loops: CDR1 KGHDR, CDR2 SFDVKD. For the CDR3, the DNA is TGTGCCACCAGTGACCAGTTCTATGGCTACACCTTC. Its protein is CATSDQFYGYTF.

V and J are TRBV5-4 and TRBJ2-2; D might be TRBD2 (5 bases). The CDR3 is 14 amino acids. With 0 bases removed from V and 5 bases from J, the gap between germline ends came to 8 bases. From germline, CDR1 is SGHNT and CDR2 YYREEE (reference sequence). In DNA form, the CDR3 reads TGTGCCAGCAGCTTGGCGGGGAATACCGGGGAGCTGTTTTTT. It codes for CASSLAGNTGELFF.

This clone was detected a few times. The chain employs TRBV6-5 and TRBJ1-2; a possible D gene is TRBD1 (6 bases). Trimming cost V 7 bases and J 2 bases, with 14 bases left between them. The CDR3 consists of 14 residues. Germline loops: CDR1 MNHEY, CDR2 SVGAGI. CDR3 bases: TGTGCCAGCACCCAGGGGACTTCAAACTATGGCTACACCTTC. Its protein is CASTQGTSNYGYTF.